The 20 T cell receptor beta chains below were found in one sample sequenced in a study of blood T cells in healthy people across ages. With a J-beta primer mix and a sample-barcoded 5' primer, a second PCR ran about 7 to 12 cycles. TCRdb re-analysed the 5' RACE reads in MiXCR, keeping a single row per CDR3 protein. Of 1.5 million to 2 million distinct CDR3 sequences listed, approximately 28% were seen once; the top ten hold 6.5% to 8.5%. The sample was blood. These receptors all stem from a woman in her thirties in good health.

This clonotype was counted between two and nine times. The V call is TRBV7-2, the J call TRBJ2-1; either TRBD1 or TRBD2 may fit D (6 bases each). The V end was cut by 5 bases, the J end by 10 bases, with 24 bases between. Per germline, CDR1 SGHTA and CDR2 FQGNSA. The CDR3 runs 16 residues. CDR3 protein: CASSPPGVPGASEQFF. The CDR3 nucleotides read TGTGCCAGCAGCCCCCCTGGAGTTCCGGGGGCATCCGAGCAGTTCTTC.

Details on this clonotype: This may come from a read error, since a much larger clone is one base off. The chain combines TRBV5-1 with TRBJ2-1; 8 bases are a match to TRBD1. Germline V CDR1 and CDR2: SGHRS, YFSETQ. This CDR3 comprises 16 residues. Trimming took 3 bases from V and 10 from J; bases not matched to a gene: 15. The CDR3 DNA sequence: TGCGCCAGCAGCTCACCTGACAGGGGAAGTTCCTACGAGCAGTTCTTC. Its protein product is CASSSPDRGSSYEQFF.

This clonotype is a singleton in its sample. A much more abundant neighbour one base away suggests this may be a read error. The chain combines TRBV6-2 or TRBV6-3 with TRBJ2-1; D ambiguous. This CDR3 has 13 amino acids. Per the germline V gene, CDR1 is MNHEY and CDR2 is SVGEGT. Here the CDR3 DNA reads TGTGCCGGCAGTTCAAATGCAGGCTATGAGCAGTTCTTC. This encodes CAGSSNAGYEQFF.

This clonotype came up many times. J is TRBJ1-2 and V is TRBV12-3 or TRBV12-4; D not resolved. V lost 3 bases to trimming and J lost 6 bases, with 5 bases between them. This CDR3 region has 11 residues. For the CDR3, the DNA is TGTGCCAGCAGTTTGTTTGATGGCTACACCTTC. Translated: CASSLFDGYTF.

This clonotype has a handful of counts. This chain uses TRBV2 with TRBJ2-5; D may correspond to TRBD1 or TRBD2 (5 bases each). CDR3 length equals 13 residues. CDR1 is SNHLY, CDR2 FYNNEI, per germline. Trimming shortened V by 6 bases and J by 2 bases, and 10 bases separated the two germline ends. CDR3 sequence reads: CASRGEIQETQYF. In nucleotides, the CDR3 is TGTGCCAGCAGGGGGGAGATACAAGAGACCCAGTACTTC. The entire variable domain, with the rest obtained from reference TRBV2 and TRBJ2-5, is as follows: EPEVTQTPSHQVTQMGQEVILRCVPISNHLYFYWYRQILGQKVEFLVSFYNNEISEKSEIFDDQFSVERPDGSNFTLKIRSTKLEDSAMYFCASRGEIQETQYFGPGTRLLVL.

This clonotype has more than one count but fewer than ten. The gene calls are TRBV19 and TRBJ1-4; D not resolved. Trimming shortened V by 6 bases and J by 2 bases, and 10 bases separated the two germline ends. CDR3 length: 14 amino acids. Germline V gene lookup returns CDR1 LNHDA and CDR2 SQIVND (reference sequence). The CDR3 sequence: CASRDLSTNEKLFF. The CDR3 nucleotides are TGTGCCAGTAGGGACCTGTCGACTAATGAAAAACTGTTTTTT. The full variable domain, with the rest looked up from reference TRBV19 and TRBJ1-4, is DGGITQSPKYLFRKEGQNVTLSCEQNLNHDAMYWYRQDPGQGLRLIYYSQIVNDFQKGDIAEGYSVSREKKESFPLTVTSAQKNPTAFYLCASRDLSTNEKLFFGSGTQLSVL.

The chain links TRBV12-3 or TRBV12-4 to TRBJ2-7; possible D gene TRBD1, 5 bases. This CDR3 has 14 amino acids. V shed 1 base and J shed 2 bases, with 9 bases lying between them. The CDR3 loop is CASSLGRRAYEQYF. CDR3 bases: TGTGCCAGCAGTTTAGGGCGCAGGGCCTACGAGCAGTACTTC.

This clonotype occurred a few times. This chain joins TRBV18 and TRBJ1-4; D is unclear. The V gene lost 1 base and the J gene lost 8 bases, with 17 bases spanning the gap. CDR3 length equals 16 residues. CDR1 is KGHSH and CDR2 is LQKENI in the germline V gene. The CDR3 region has the DNA TGTGCCAGCTCACCACAGGCGGAGGGTTGGAAGGAAAAACTGTTTTTT. Translation: CASSPQAEGWKEKLFF.

The chain combines TRBV5-1 with TRBJ2-3; D uncertain. Trimming removed 1 base from V and 4 bases from J, with 7 bases in between. The CDR3 sequence is 13 residues long. Per the germline V gene, CDR1 is SGHRS and CDR2 is YFSETQ. The CDR3, as DNA: TGCGCCAGCAGCTTGAGTACGTCAGATACGCAGTATTTT. As protein: CASSLSTSDTQYF.

The rearrangement uses TRBV12-3 or TRBV12-4 and TRBJ1-1; D perhaps matches TRBD1 (5 bases). The CDR3 has 13 amino acids. Trimming took off 6 bases at V and 4 bases at J, with 12 bases between the two ends. CDR3 protein: CASRGREGTEAFF. CDR3 nucleotide sequence: TGTGCCAGCAGGGGACGTGAGGGCACTGAAGCTTTCTTT.

Details on this clonotype: A much larger clonotype is one base distant, so this may be a read error. The CDR3 does not end in the conserved phenylalanine or tryptophan, so this is likely a read error. The rearrangement links TRBV28 to TRBJ2-7, with 13 bases lining up with TRBD2. The germline V gene encodes CDR1 MDHEN and CDR2 SYDVKM. The CDR3 is made up of 16 amino acids. Trimming took 2 bases from V and 6 from J; bases not matched to a gene: 7. The CDR3 reads CASSLLGLAGVIEQYL. CDR3 nucleotides: TGTGCCAGCAGTTTACTTGGACTAGCGGGAGTAATCGAGCAGTACCTC.

This clonotype came up a few times. This sequence joins TRBV6-6 and TRBJ2-1; 8 bases map to TRBD2. The CDR3 contains 17 residues. Looked up from germline, CDR1 is MNHNY and CDR2 is SVGAGI (reference sequence). V was pared by 0 bases and J by 3 bases, with 7 bases of the junction left unmatched. In DNA, the CDR3 is TGTGCCAGCAGTTACTCAGGACGAGCGGGAGTCTACAATGAGCAGTTCTTC. Protein product: CASSYSGRAGVYNEQFF.

The sample holds a few counts of this clonotype. The chain links TRBV25-1 to TRBJ2-7; 8 nucleotides align to TRBD1. CDR3 length: 14 residues. From germline, CDR1 is MGHDK and CDR2 SYGVNS. V gave up 8 bases and J gave up 5 bases; unmatched junction bases: 11. As DNA, the CDR3 is TGTGCCAGCTTAGAGACAGGGGACCCTCACGAGCAGTACTTC. This encodes CASLETGDPHEQYF.

V usage is TRBV7-6 and J usage is TRBJ1-1; 7 nucleotides match TRBD1. This CDR3 spans 14 amino acids. V lost 6 bases, J lost 4 bases, and 8 bases stayed unmatched. Looked up from germline, CDR1 is SGHVS and CDR2 is FNYEAQ. The CDR3 loop reads CASSRTGVGTEAFF. In nucleotides, the CDR3 is TGTGCCAGCAGTCGCACAGGGGTAGGCACTGAAGCTTTCTTT.

The chain carries TRBV6-5 and TRBJ1-2; no firm D call. V gave up 5 bases and J gave up 6 bases, with 13 bases separating them. Germline V gene sequence: CDR1 MNHEY, CDR2 SVGAGI. The CDR3 runs 13 residues. The CDR3 here is CASSREGGDGYTF. The CDR3 coding sequence is TGTGCCAGCAGTCGCGAGGGAGGCGATGGCTACACCTTC.

In its sample, this clonotype was seen many times. The rearrangement joins TRBV3-1 to TRBJ2-7; D is undetermined. Germline loops: CDR1 LGHDT, CDR2 YNNKEL (reference sequence). This CDR3 spans 14 amino acids. The V end was cut by 1 base, the J end by 0 bases, with 7 bases between. CDR3 coding DNA: TGTGCCAGCAGCCAAGCCCGCGGCTCCTACGAGCAGTACTTC. Amino acids: CASSQARGSYEQYF.

This clonotype turned up a few times. In nucleotides, the CDR3 is TGTGCCAGCAGCGTAGGTCGGGGGGCTACGCCCCAGCATTTT. Its protein is CASSVGRGATPQHF. The chain has TRBV9 and TRBJ1-5; perhaps TRBD1 as D (6 bases). CDR1 is SGDLS and CDR2 is YYNGEE in the germline V gene. Trimming removed 0 bases at V and 9 bases at J, with 13 bases between. The CDR3 is 14 amino acids.

This clonotype was observed a handful of times. The chain combines TRBV28 with TRBJ2-1; D is unresolved. The germline CDR1 and CDR2 sequences are MDHEN and SYDVKM. This CDR3 is built from 13 residues. Trimming left V 2 bases short and J 8 bases short, with 10 bases between. This CDR3 is CASSLTEAYEQFF. As DNA, the CDR3 is TGTGCCAGCAGTTTAACCGAAGCCTATGAGCAGTTCTTC.

The chain joins TRBV7-8 to TRBJ2-7; D is possibly TRBD1 (6 bases). Germline loops: CDR1 SGHVS, CDR2 FQNEAQ. The V gene lost 3 bases and the J gene lost 2 bases, with 17 bases spanning the gap. The CDR3 totals 16 residues. The CDR3 protein is CASSFPTGSGTYEQYF. The CDR3, as DNA: TGTGCCAGCAGCTTCCCGACAGGATCGGGGACCTACGAGCAGTACTTC.

This rearrangement joins TRBV20-1 to TRBJ2-3; D gene ambiguous. The CDR3 consists of 11 residues. V lost 7 bases, J lost 1 base, and 6 bases lay in between. Germline CDR1 is DFQATT and CDR2 is SNEGSKA (reference sequence). This CDR3 is CSVTRTDTQYF. Here the CDR3 DNA reads TGCAGTGTTACGCGCACAGATACGCAGTATTTT.